A selection of T cell receptor beta chains follows, all from one sample in a study of blood T cell repertoires in COVID-19. Generated by immunoSEQ multiplex PCR, the TCRdb table keeps only in-frame clones and is missing some. The profile shows 490,000 or so clones, more than 85% of them singletons. Sequenced sample: PBMCs or T cells enriched from blood (not recorded which). Receptor source: a woman aged 60-70 years who had recovered from COVID-19. Both conserved end residues are part of each CDR3. Each record gives: V gene, D gene, J gene, clone size, CDR3 protein, CDR3 DNA. A D gene is named only where the DNA matches it firmly. Expanded clones are given a class, and other clones once, few, many or no size at all.

>TRBV25-1|-|TRBJ2-6|-
CASSEFGGGGANVLTF
TGTGCCAGCAGTGAATTCGGGGGAGGAGGGGCCAACGTCCTGACTTTC
>TRBV27|TRBD1|TRBJ2-1|-
CASSPRQGVGNEQFF
TGTGCCAGCAGCCCCCGGCAGGGGGTAGGCAATGAGCAGTTCTTC
>TRBV10-3|-|TRBJ1-6|-
CATRQENSPLHF
TGTGCCACTCGACAGGAGAATTCACCCCTCCACTTT
>TRBV4-1|-|TRBJ1-3|-
CASSQLDRSSGNTIYF
TGCGCCAGCAGCCAACTCGACAGATCCTCTGGAAACACCATATATTTT
>TRBV12-5|-|TRBJ2-3|-
CATYQGGDTQYF
TGTGCTACTTACCAAGGGGGAGATACGCAGTATTTT
>TRBV6-5|-|TRBJ2-7|-
CASSYSGGSYEQYF
TGTGCCAGCAGTTACTCAGGCGGCTCCTACGAGCAGTACTTC
>TRBV10-2|-|TRBJ1-1|few
CASEINTEAFF
TGCGCCAGCGAGATCAACACTGAAGCTTTCTTT
>TRBV12-5|TRBD2|TRBJ2-1|-
CASGLLLAGVYNEQFF
TGTGCTAGTGGTTTGTTGCTAGCGGGGGTCTACAATGAGCAGTTCTTC
>TRBV18|-|TRBJ1-2|-
CASSPLAGLSNIDGYTF
TGTGCCAGCTCACCTTTGGCAGGGCTTTCCAATATAGATGGCTACACCTTC
>TRBV24-1|TRBD1|TRBJ2-1|-
CATSDLGQGASNEQFF
TGTGCCACCAGTGATCTCGGACAGGGGGCCAGCAATGAGCAGTTCTTC
>TRBV9|-|TRBJ2-3|-
CASSDGTSTDTQYF
TGTGCCAGCAGCGATGGTACTAGCACAGATACGCAGTATTTT
>TRBV27|-|TRBJ2-3|-
CASLRVGIGAGTDTQYF
TGTGCCAGCCTCAGGGTGGGTATTGGAGCCGGCACAGATACGCAGTATTTT
>TRBV2|-|TRBJ2-2|-
CASNIEAGELFF
TGTGCCAGCAACATAGAGGCCGGGGAGCTGTTTTTT
>TRBV25-1|-|TRBJ2-3|-
CASSEWGRGTDTQYF
TGTGCCAGCAGTGAATGGGGGCGAGGCACAGATACGCAGTATTTT
>TRBV15|-|TRBJ2-5|-
CATSRDIGAQYF
TGTGCCACCAGCAGAGATATCGGGGCCCAGTACTTC
>TRBV10-3|TRBD1|TRBJ1-3|-
CAISQGAPSGNTIYF
TGTGCCATCAGTCAGGGGGCCCCCTCTGGAAACACCATATATTTT
>TRBV9|-|TRBJ2-6|-
CASSRQQDSSGANVLTF
TGTGCCAGCAGCCGTCAGCAGGATAGCTCTGGGGCCAACGTCCTGACTTTC
>TRBV12-3/TRBV12-4|-|TRBJ1-1|-
CASSAYYRHEAFF
TGTGCCAGCAGCGCGTACTACAGGCATGAAGCTTTCTTT
>TRBV7-2|-|TRBJ2-2|-
CASSLSGTNTGELFF
TGTGCCAGCAGCTTGAGCGGAACGAACACCGGGGAGCTGTTTTTT
>TRBV6-5|TRBD1|TRBJ1-6|-
CASRTGGRSPLHF
TGTGCCAGCCGGACAGGGGGCAGGTCACCCCTCCACTTT
>TRBV6-5|TRBD1|TRBJ1-3|few
CASRDRGGGNTIYF
TGTGCCAGCAGGGACAGGGGTGGTGGAAACACCATATATTTT
>TRBV24-1|TRBD2|TRBJ2-3|-
CATSDTSGGSTQYF
TGTGCCACCAGTGATACTAGCGGGGGTTCTACGCAGTATTTT
>TRBV30|-|TRBJ1-2|-
CAWNHKQGGGYTF
TGTGCCTGGAACCATAAACAGGGCGGCGGCTACACCTTC
>TRBV29-1|TRBD1|TRBJ1-3|-
CSVDGTGDPSSGNTIYF
TGCAGCGTTGATGGGACAGGGGATCCCTCCTCTGGAAACACCATATATTTT
>TRBV24-1|TRBD1|TRBJ2-2|-
CATSDARTGGTGELFF
TGTGCCACCAGTGATGCGAGGACAGGAGGAACCGGGGAGCTGTTTTTT
>TRBV27|TRBD1|TRBJ1-2|-
CASSLAGTGSYGYTF
TGTGCCAGCAGTTTAGCCGGGACAGGGTCCTATGGCTACACCTTC
>TRBV6-5|-|TRBJ2-2|-
CASSYGGPNTGELFF
TGTGCCAGCAGTTATGGAGGACCGAACACCGGGGAGCTGTTTTTT
>TRBV30|-|TRBJ2-1|-
CAWTGLLWTGNEQFF
TGTGCCTGGACAGGCCTCTTGTGGACTGGGAATGAGCAGTTCTTC
>TRBV9|-|TRBJ2-1|-
CASSVVGSSYNEQFF
TGTGCCAGCAGCGTAGTGGGCAGTTCCTACAATGAGCAGTTCTTC
>TRBV5-1|TRBD2|TRBJ2-2|-
CASRPVGLGTGELFF
TGCGCCAGCAGGCCGGTTGGACTAGGGACCGGGGAGCTGTTTTTT
>TRBV7-6|-|TRBJ2-3|-
CASSPRAGAQDTQYF
TGTGCCAGCAGCCCCCGCGCGGGGGCCCAAGATACGCAGTATTTT
>TRBV5-6|-|TRBJ1-5|-
CASSFDRSNQPQHF
TGTGCCAGCAGCTTCGACAGAAGCAATCAGCCCCAGCATTTT
>TRBV6-5|TRBD1|TRBJ1-2|-
CASSYTDRHYGYTF
TGTGCCAGCAGTTACACGGACAGGCACTATGGCTACACCTTC
>TRBV7-8|-|TRBJ1-1|-
CASSLDNGRDFNTEAFF
TGTGCCAGCAGCTTAGACAACGGAAGAGACTTCAACACTGAAGCTTTCTTT
>TRBV28|-|TRBJ2-7|-
CASRLLQGSEQYF
TGTGCCAGCAGACTACTACAAGGAAGCGAGCAGTACTTC
>TRBV7-9|-|TRBJ2-5|-
CASSLKETQYF
TGTGCCAGCAGCCTTAAAGAGACCCAGTACTTC
>TRBV7-2|-|TRBJ1-5|-
CASSLAHRGDQPQHF
TGTGCCAGCAGCTTAGCCCACCGGGGGGATCAGCCCCAGCATTTT
>TRBV15|-|TRBJ2-5|-
CATSRVFEASETQYF
TGTGCCACCAGCAGAGTGTTTGAAGCATCAGAGACCCAGTACTTC
>TRBV5-8|-|TRBJ1-4|-
CASSRAVSSQGEKLFF
TGTGCCAGCAGCCGTGCAGTCTCTTCGCAGGGTGAAAAACTGTTTTTT
>TRBV29-1|TRBD1|TRBJ1-1|once
CSGDRNTEAFF
TGCAGCGGGGACAGGAACACTGAAGCTTTCTTT
>TRBV10-3|TRBD2|TRBJ2-1|-
CAISDERGRYNEQFF
TGTGCCATCAGTGATGAGCGGGGGAGATACAATGAGCAGTTCTTC
>TRBV30|-|TRBJ1-1|-
CAWSVKGLEGTEAFF
TGTGCCTGGAGTGTAAAGGGGCTGGAGGGTACTGAAGCTTTCTTT
>TRBV29-1|TRBD1|TRBJ2-1|-
CSGTRTGEISYNEQFF
TGCAGCGGAACTAGGACAGGCGAAATATCCTACAATGAGCAGTTCTTC
>TRBV4-1|-|TRBJ2-7|few
CASSPGDRPYEQYF
TGCGCCAGCAGCCCTGGAGACAGACCCTACGAGCAGTACTTC
>TRBV18|-|TRBJ1-1|-
CASSPRFGGNTEAFF
TGTGCCAGCTCACCACGGTTCGGGGGGAACACTGAAGCTTTCTTT
>TRBV4-1|-|TRBJ2-3|-
CASSQGGLATDTQYF
TGCGCCAGCAGCCAAGGCGGGCTAGCGACAGATACGCAGTATTTT
>TRBV19|TRBD2|TRBJ2-5|-
CASSMRGAETQYF
TGTGCCAGTAGTATGCGGGGGGCAGAGACCCAGTACTTC
>TRBV5-1|TRBD1|TRBJ1-2|-
CASSLREGGFNYGYTF
TGCGCCAGCAGCCTTCGTGAAGGGGGCTTCAACTATGGCTACACCTTC
>TRBV5-1|TRBD2|TRBJ2-7|-
CASSPLAGGTYEQYF
TGCGCCAGCAGCCCGCTGGCGGGGGGCACCTACGAGCAGTACTTC
>TRBV29-1|-|TRBJ2-1|-
CSVVRFSYNEQFF
TGCAGCGTTGTCCGGTTCTCCTACAATGAGCAGTTCTTC
>TRBV5-1|TRBD2|TRBJ2-1|-
CASSFGTSGSVNEQFF
TGCGCCAGCAGCTTCGGGACTAGCGGGTCCGTCAATGAGCAGTTCTTC
>TRBV6-1|TRBD1|TRBJ1-4|once
CASSEGWGTGLEKLFF
TGTGCCAGCAGTGAAGGGTGGGGGACAGGGCTTGAAAAACTGTTTTTT
>TRBV9|TRBD1|TRBJ2-1|-
CASSVGGGTGTTYNEQFF
TGTGCCAGCAGCGTCGGGGGCGGGACAGGGACTACCTACAATGAGCAGTTCTTC
>TRBV30|TRBD1|TRBJ1-5|-
CAWSEQGMGQPQHF
TGTGCCTGGAGTGAACAGGGGATGGGTCAGCCCCAGCATTTT
>TRBV3-1/TRBV3-2|TRBD1|TRBJ2-5|-
CASSNSGQGSQYF
TGTGCCAGCAGCAACTCGGGACAGGGCTCCCAGTACTTC
>TRBV5-6|TRBD1|TRBJ2-7|-
CASSLFGQGNYEQYF
TGTGCCAGCAGCTTATTTGGACAGGGGAACTACGAGCAGTACTTC
>TRBV19|TRBD2|TRBJ2-5|-
CASSRAGGQETQYF
TGTGCCAGTAGTAGGGCGGGGGGCCAAGAGACCCAGTACTTC
>TRBV24-1|TRBD1|TRBJ1-4|-
CATSDSRTTGGKLFF
TGTGCCACCAGTGATTCGCGGACCACAGGGGGAAAACTGTTTTTT
>TRBV5-6|-|TRBJ1-1|-
CASSLEWGANSEAFF
TGTGCCAGCAGCTTGGAGTGGGGCGCGAACTCTGAAGCTTTCTTT
>TRBV3-1/TRBV3-2|TRBD1|TRBJ1-2|-
CASRGTGTDYGYTF
TGTGCCAGCAGGGGGACAGGGACGGACTATGGCTACACCTTC